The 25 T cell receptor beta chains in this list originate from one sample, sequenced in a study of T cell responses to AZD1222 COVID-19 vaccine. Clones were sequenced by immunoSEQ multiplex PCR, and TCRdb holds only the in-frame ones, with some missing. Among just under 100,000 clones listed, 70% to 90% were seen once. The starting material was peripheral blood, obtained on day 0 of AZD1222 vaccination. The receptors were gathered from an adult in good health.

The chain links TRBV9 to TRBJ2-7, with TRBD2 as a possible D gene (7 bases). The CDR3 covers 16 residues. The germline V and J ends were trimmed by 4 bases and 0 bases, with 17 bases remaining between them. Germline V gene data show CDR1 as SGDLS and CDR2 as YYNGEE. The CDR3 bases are TGTGCCAGCAGCCCCGAGGGGCGGGGGCCCTCCTACGAGCAGTACTTC. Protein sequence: CASSPEGRGPSYEQYF.

CDR3 amino acids: CASSADSSSYEQYF. CDR3 DNA sequence: TGTGCCAGCAGTGCGGACAGTAGCTCCTACGAGCAGTACTTC. The V gene is TRBV28, the J gene TRBJ2-7; TRBD1 might be the D (6 bases). There are 14 residues in the CDR3. CDR1 and CDR2 (germline): MDHEN, SYDVKM. Trimming pared 5 bases from V and 0 bases from J, leaving 11 bases between.

CDR3 in DNA: TGTGCCAGCAGTTCATCGCGGGGTACGGCCACTGAAGCTTTCTTT. Amino acid sequence: CASSSSRGTATEAFF. The chain joins TRBV6-6 to TRBJ1-1; no firm D call. The V gene lost 4 bases and the J gene lost 4 bases, with 16 bases spanning the gap. The CDR3 sequence is 15 residues long. In germline, CDR1 is MNHNY, CDR2 SVGAGI (reference sequence).

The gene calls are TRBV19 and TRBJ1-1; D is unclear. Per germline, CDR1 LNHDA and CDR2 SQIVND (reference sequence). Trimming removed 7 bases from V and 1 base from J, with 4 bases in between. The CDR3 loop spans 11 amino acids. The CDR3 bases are TGTGCCAGTATGCGGAACACTGAAGCTTTCTTT. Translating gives CASMRNTEAFF. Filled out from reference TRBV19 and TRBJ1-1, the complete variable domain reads DGGITQSPKYLFRKEGQNVTLSCEQNLNHDAMYWYRQDPGQGLRLIYYSQIVNDFQKGDIAEGYSVSREKKESFPLTVTSAQKNPTAFYLCASMRNTEAFFGQGTRLTVV.

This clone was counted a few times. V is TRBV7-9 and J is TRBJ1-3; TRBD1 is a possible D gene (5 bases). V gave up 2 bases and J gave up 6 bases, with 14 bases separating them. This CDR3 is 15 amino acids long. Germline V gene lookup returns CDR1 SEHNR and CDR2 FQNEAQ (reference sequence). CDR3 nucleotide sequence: TGTGCCAGCAGCTTACGGGACCAAGAGAAAAACACCATATATTTT. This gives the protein CASSLRDQEKNTIYF.

The CDR3 loop reads CASSLTGEDEQYF. Here the CDR3 DNA reads TGCGCCAGCAGTCTGACAGGGGAGGACGAGCAGTACTTC. The rearrangement links TRBV23-1 to TRBJ2-7, with 8 bases fitting TRBD1. TRBV23-1 is marked as an open reading frame, function uncertain. This CDR3 is built from 13 residues. Unmatched junction bases numbered 4, after V lost 4 bases and J lost 5 bases.

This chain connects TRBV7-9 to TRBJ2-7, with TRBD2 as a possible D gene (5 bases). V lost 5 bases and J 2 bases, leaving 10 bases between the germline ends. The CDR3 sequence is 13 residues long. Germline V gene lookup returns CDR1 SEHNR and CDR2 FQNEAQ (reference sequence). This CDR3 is CASSGPGTYEQYF. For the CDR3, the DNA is TGTGCCAGCAGCGGACCGGGAACCTACGAGCAGTACTTC.

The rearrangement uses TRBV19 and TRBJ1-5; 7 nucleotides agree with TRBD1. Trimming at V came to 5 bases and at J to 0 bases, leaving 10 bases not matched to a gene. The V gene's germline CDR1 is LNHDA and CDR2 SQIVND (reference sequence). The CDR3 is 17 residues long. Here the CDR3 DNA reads TGTGCCAGTAGTCGAGTTGACAGGGTTAATAGCAATCAGCCCCAGCATTTT. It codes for CASSRVDRVNSNQPQHF.

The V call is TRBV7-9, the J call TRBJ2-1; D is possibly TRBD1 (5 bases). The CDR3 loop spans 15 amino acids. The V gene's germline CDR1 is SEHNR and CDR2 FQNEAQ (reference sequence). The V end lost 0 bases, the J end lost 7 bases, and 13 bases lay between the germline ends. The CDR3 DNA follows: TGTGCCAGCAGCTTAGCGCGGCAGGGTTGGAATGAGCAGTTCTTC. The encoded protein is CASSLARQGWNEQFF.

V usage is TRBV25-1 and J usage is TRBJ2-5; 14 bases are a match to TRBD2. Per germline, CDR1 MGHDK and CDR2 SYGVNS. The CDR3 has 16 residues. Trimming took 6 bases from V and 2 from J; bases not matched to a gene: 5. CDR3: CASRGTSGGGQETQYF. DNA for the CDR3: TGTGCCAGCAGGGGGACTAGCGGGGGAGGGCAAGAGACCCAGTACTTC.

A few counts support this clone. CDR3 residues: CASSPDSFYQPQHF. The CDR3 nucleotides are TGTGCCAGCAGTCCTGACAGTTTCTATCAGCCCCAGCATTTT. This chain connects TRBV27 to TRBJ1-5, with D tentatively TRBD1 (5 bases). The germline V gene has CDR1 MNHEY and CDR2 SMNVEV (reference sequence). V shed 5 bases and J shed 5 bases, with 13 bases lying between them. The CDR3 is 14 amino acids.

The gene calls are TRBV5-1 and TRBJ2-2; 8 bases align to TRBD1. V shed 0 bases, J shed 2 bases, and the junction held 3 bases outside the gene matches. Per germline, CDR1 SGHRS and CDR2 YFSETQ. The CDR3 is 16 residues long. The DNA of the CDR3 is TGCGCCAGCAGCTTGGTCGGACAGGGAAACACCGGGGAGCTGTTTTTT. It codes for CASSLVGQGNTGELFF.

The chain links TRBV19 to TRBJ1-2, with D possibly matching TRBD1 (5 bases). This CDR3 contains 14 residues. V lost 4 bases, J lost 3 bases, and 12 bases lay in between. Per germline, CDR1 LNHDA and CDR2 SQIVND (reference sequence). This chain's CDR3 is CASSTQGRDYGYTF. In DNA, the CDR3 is TGTGCCAGTAGTACCCAGGGAAGGGACTATGGCTACACCTTC.

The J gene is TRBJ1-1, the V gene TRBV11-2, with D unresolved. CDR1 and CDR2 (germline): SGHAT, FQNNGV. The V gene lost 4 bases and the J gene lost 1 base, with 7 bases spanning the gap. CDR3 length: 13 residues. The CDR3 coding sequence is TGTGCCAGCAGCTACATGACGAACACTGAAGCTTTCTTT. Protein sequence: CASSYMTNTEAFF. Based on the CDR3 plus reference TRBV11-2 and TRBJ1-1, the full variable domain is EAGVAQSPRYKIIEKRQSVAFWCNPISGHATLYWYQQILGQGPKLLIQFQNNGVVDDSQLPKDRFSAERLKGVDSTLKIQPAKLEDSAVYLCASSYMTNTEAFFGQGTRLTVV.

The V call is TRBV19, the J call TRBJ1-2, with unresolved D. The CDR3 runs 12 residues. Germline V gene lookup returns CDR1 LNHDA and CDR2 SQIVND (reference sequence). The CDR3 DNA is TGTGCTACGGAAGGTCGTAACTATGGCTACACCTTC. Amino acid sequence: CATEGRNYGYTF.

The CDR3 loop reads CASSPEYQETQYF. In DNA, the CDR3 is TGTGCCAGCTCACCCGAGTACCAAGAGACCCAGTACTTC. V usage is TRBV18 and J usage is TRBJ2-5; D not certain. V was trimmed by 3 bases and J by 0 bases, leaving 5 bases between them. Germline lookup yields CDR1 KGHSH and CDR2 LQKENI. This CDR3 contains 13 residues.

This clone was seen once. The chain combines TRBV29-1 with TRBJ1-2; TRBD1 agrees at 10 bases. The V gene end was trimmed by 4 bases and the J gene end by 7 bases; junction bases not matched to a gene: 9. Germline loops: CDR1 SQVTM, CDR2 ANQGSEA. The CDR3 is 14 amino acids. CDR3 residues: CSVVIDRGLGGYTF. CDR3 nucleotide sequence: TGCAGCGTTGTGATTGACAGGGGGCTTGGTGGCTACACCTTC.

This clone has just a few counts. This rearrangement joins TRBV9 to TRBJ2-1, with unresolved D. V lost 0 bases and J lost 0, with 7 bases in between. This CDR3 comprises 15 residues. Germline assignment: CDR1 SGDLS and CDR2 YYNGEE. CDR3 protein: CASSVGIASYNEQFF. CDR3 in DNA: TGTGCCAGCAGCGTAGGGATAGCCTCCTACAATGAGCAGTTCTTC. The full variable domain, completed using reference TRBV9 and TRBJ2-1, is DSGVTQTPKHLITATGQRVTLRCSPRSGDLSVYWYQQSLDQGLQFLIQYYNGEERAKGNILERFSAQQFPDLHSELNLSSLELGDSALYFCASSVGIASYNEQFFGPGTRLTVL.

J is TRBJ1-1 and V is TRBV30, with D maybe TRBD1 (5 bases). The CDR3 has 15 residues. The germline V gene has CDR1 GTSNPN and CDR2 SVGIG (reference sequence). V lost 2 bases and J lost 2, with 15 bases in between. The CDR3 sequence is CAWSPWDRVNTEAFF. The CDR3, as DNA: TGTGCCTGGAGTCCCTGGGACCGGGTAAACACTGAAGCTTTCTTT.

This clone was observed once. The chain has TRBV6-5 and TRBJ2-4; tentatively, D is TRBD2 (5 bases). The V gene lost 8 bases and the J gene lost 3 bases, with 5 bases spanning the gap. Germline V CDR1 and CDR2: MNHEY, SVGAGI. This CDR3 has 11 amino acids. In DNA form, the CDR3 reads TGTGCCAGCGCGGGCAAAAACATTCAGTACTTC. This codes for CASAGKNIQYF.

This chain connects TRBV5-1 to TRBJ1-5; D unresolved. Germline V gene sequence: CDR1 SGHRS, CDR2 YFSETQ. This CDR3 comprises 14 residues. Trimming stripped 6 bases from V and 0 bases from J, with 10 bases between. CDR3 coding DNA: TGCGCCAGCAAACCGGACTATAGCAATCAGCCCCAGCATTTT. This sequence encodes CASKPDYSNQPQHF. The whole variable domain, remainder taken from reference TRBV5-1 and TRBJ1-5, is KAGVTQTPRYLIKTRGQQVTLSCSPISGHRSVSWYQQTPGQGLQFLFEYFSETQRNKGNFPGRFSGRQFSNSRSEMNVSTLELGDSALYLCASKPDYSNQPQHFGDGTRLSIL.

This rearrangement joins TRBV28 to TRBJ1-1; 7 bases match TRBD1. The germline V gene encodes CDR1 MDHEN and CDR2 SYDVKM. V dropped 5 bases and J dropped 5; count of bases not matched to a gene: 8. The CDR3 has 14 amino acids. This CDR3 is CASSHRGRLTEAFF. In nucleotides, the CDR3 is TGTGCCAGCAGTCATAGGGGGCGTCTGACTGAAGCTTTCTTT.

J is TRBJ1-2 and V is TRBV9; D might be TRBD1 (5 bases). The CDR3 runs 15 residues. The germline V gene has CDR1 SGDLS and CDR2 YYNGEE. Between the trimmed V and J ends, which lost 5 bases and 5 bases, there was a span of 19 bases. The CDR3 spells CASREKLGALYGYTF. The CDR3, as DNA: TGTGCCAGCAGGGAAAAACTAGGGGCTCTATATGGCTACACCTTC. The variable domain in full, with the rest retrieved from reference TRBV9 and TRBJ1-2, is DSGVTQTPKHLITATGQRVTLRCSPRSGDLSVYWYQQSLDQGLQFLIQYYNGEERAKGNILERFSAQQFPDLHSELNLSSLELGDSALYFCASREKLGALYGYTFGSGTRLTVV.

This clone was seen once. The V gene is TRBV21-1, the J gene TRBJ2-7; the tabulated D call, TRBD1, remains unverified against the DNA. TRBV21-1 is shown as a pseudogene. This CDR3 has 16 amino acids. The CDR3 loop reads CASSKDGTGGFYEQYF. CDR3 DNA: TGTGCCAGCAGCAAAGATGGGACAGGGGGCTTTTACGAGCAGTACTTC.

In DNA, the CDR3 is TGTGCCAGCAGCACCCCCGGGAGGGCTGAAGCTTTCTTT. This gives the protein CASSTPGRAEAFF. This chain connects TRBV11-2 to TRBJ1-1, with D unresolved. This CDR3 comprises 13 residues. V lost 5 bases, J lost 6 bases, and 13 bases lay in between. Germline V gene sequence: CDR1 SGHAT, CDR2 FQNNGV.